This T cell receptor (beta chain) was obtained from a study of blood T cell repertoires in COVID-19. Looking at the study overall: Sites in the United States, Italy and Spain provided acute and convalescent COVID-19 samples. PBMCs, B-cell-depleted T cells, or T cells provided the cDNA or gDNA that made up the material.

V was pared by 3 bases and J by 5 bases, with 6 bases of the junction left unmatched. This CDR3 is 14 amino acids long. Germline lookup yields CDR1 SGHDT and CDR2 YYEEEE. Only one count was recorded for this clone. TCRdb's copy holds only in-frame clones and misses some; the assay was immunoSEQ multiplex PCR. Of hundreds of thousands of clones listed, around 91% are singletons. V usage is TRBV5-6 and J usage is TRBJ2-5, with 8 nucleotides matching TRBD2. The sequence came from a young woman who had recovered from COVID-19. The sequenced sample was peripheral blood. In DNA form, the CDR3 reads TGTGCCAGCAGCTCCCCGGGGGGGTCGGAGACCCAGTACTTC. Translated, it gives CASSSPGGSETQYF.